Shown below are 32 T cell receptor beta chains from a single sample sequenced in a study of OX40 agonist ivuxolimab in advanced cancers. Generated by immunoSEQ multiplex PCR, the TCRdb table keeps only in-frame clones and is missing some. Of fewer than 70,000 clones listed, around 93% were seen once; the top ten hold roughly 13%. Material: CD4+ or CD8+ T cells sorted from blood, obtained in a trial of the OX40 agonist ivuxolimab. The receptors originated from an adult with an advanced solid tumor such as melanoma, head and neck, liver or kidney cancer.

This clone was counted a single time. This chain uses TRBV7-9 with TRBJ2-3; tentatively, D is TRBD2 (6 bases). Trimming pared 8 bases from V and 3 bases from J, leaving 15 bases between. This CDR3 spans 14 amino acids. Germline V gives CDR1 SEHNR, CDR2 FQNEAQ (reference sequence). The CDR3 here is CASGYPRGTDTQYF. The CDR3 DNA reads TGTGCCAGCGGCTACCCGCGGGGAACAGATACGCAGTATTTT.

This sequence joins TRBV18 and TRBJ2-7; 9 bases match TRBD1. The CDR3 is 18 residues long. The V gene's germline CDR1 is KGHSH and CDR2 LQKENI. Trimming took 3 bases from V and 6 from J; bases not matched to a gene: 18. This CDR3 reads CASSPSSNVRTGVREQYF. Written as DNA, the CDR3 is TGTGCCAGCTCACCTTCGAGTAATGTTCGGACAGGGGTGCGCGAGCAGTACTTC.

The chain recombines TRBV4-3 with TRBJ2-1; TRBD2 matches at 12 bases. CDR1 and CDR2 (germline): LGHNA, YSLEER. The ends lost 1 base at V and 9 bases at J; junction bases unmatched: 4. CDR3 length: 15 amino acids. CDR3 coding DNA: TGCGCCAGCAGCCAAGGGACTAGCGGGATGCTTGAGCAGTTCTTC. This sequence encodes CASSQGTSGMLEQFF.

V is TRBV7-9 and J is TRBJ2-7; possible D gene TRBD2, 6 bases. Germline CDR1 and CDR2: SEHNR and FQNEAQ (reference sequence). The V end lost 4 bases, the J end lost 4 bases, and 14 bases lay between the germline ends. This CDR3 has 14 amino acids. The chain's CDR3 is CASSSRLVGYEQYF. The CDR3, as DNA: TGTGCCAGCAGCTCAAGACTAGTTGGGTACGAGCAGTACTTC.

The CDR3 here is CASSVASSHEQYF. For the CDR3, the DNA is TGTGCCAGCAGCGTAGCGTCATCACACGAGCAGTACTTC. J is TRBJ2-7 and V is TRBV9, with unresolved D. The CDR3 covers 13 residues. Germline V CDR1 and CDR2: SGDLS, YYNGEE. Trimming took 0 bases from V and 5 from J, leaving 9 bases between them. Together with reference TRBV9 and TRBJ2-7, the CDR3 gives the full variable domain: DSGVTQTPKHLITATGQRVTLRCSPRSGDLSVYWYQQSLDQGLQFLIQYYNGEERAKGNILERFSAQQFPDLHSELNLSSLELGDSALYFCASSVASSHEQYFGPGTRLTVT.

The CDR3 nucleotides read TGTGCCAGCAGGTTGGCGGACATCTACGAGCAGTACTTC. Translated, it gives CASRLADIYEQYF. The rearrangement uses TRBV6-1 and TRBJ2-7; a weak D match, TRBD1 (5 bases). Germline CDR1 is MNHNS and CDR2 is SASEGT. The V and J ends lost 6 bases and 3 bases respectively, with 12 bases between them. The CDR3 extends over 13 amino acids.

The chain recombines TRBV18 with TRBJ2-3, with a possible D match to TRBD2 (7 bases). Trimming stripped 2 bases from V and 2 bases from J, with 17 bases between. CDR1 KGHSH and CDR2 LQKENI come from the germline V gene. CDR3 size: 17 residues. The CDR3 coding sequence is TGTGCCAGCTCACCAGTTACGGGGGGCTTCCCCACAGATACGCAGTATTTT. It specifies CASSPVTGGFPTDTQYF.

The genes are TRBV29-1 and TRBJ2-6, with D possibly matching TRBD1 (5 bases). Germline V CDR1 and CDR2: SQVTM, ANQGSEA. CDR3 length: 13 residues. Deletions cut 6 bases from V and 0 bases from J, with 6 bases between. The CDR3 bases are TGCAGCGTAAGGGGCTCTGGGGCCAACGTCCTGACTTTC. Residues: CSVRGSGANVLTF.

This clone was seen a few times. The chain couples TRBV13 to TRBJ2-7, with 7 positions matching TRBD1. The CDR3 is made up of 14 amino acids. The junction had 10 bases not matched to a gene; V was cut back by 5 bases and J by 6 bases. CDR1 is PRHDT, CDR2 FYEKMQ, per germline (reference sequence). The DNA for the CDR3 is TGTGCCAGCAGCAGCGAAGGGGGCCCCCCCGAGCAGTACTTC. Translation: CASSSEGGPPEQYF.

The chain is built from TRBV7-8 and TRBJ2-1, with 7 bases that match TRBD2. The germline CDR1 and CDR2 sequences are SGHVS and FQNEAQ. The V gene end was trimmed by 5 bases and the J gene end by 8 bases; junction bases not matched to a gene: 6. This CDR3 region has 13 residues. The CDR3 DNA sequence: TGTGCCAGCAGCCCCGGGGGGATCCATGAGCAGTTCTTC. Translating gives CASSPGGIHEQFF.

The chain links TRBV7-8 to TRBJ1-4; weak D call: TRBD1 (6 bases). V gave up 4 bases and J gave up 6 bases, with 15 bases separating them. This CDR3 spans 15 amino acids. CDR1 SGHVS and CDR2 FQNEAQ come from the germline V gene. The CDR3 sequence: CASSSKGGGDEKLFF. CDR3 coding DNA: TGTGCCAGCAGCTCAAAGGGGGGAGGGGATGAAAAACTGTTTTTT.

The rearrangement uses TRBV4-1 and TRBJ1-6; 7 nucleotides align to TRBD1. CDR1 and CDR2 from the germline V gene are MGHRA and YSYEKL. The V and J ends lost 4 bases and 4 bases, in that order; junction bases with no gene match: 10. CDR3 size: 17 residues. CDR3 in amino acids: CASSLVSQGQYNSPLHF. DNA for the CDR3: TGCGCCAGCAGCCTAGTTTCACAGGGACAGTATAATTCACCCCTCCACTTT.

This clone has more than one count but fewer than ten. V usage is TRBV19 and J usage is TRBJ1-1; the D gene is possibly TRBD1 (5 bases). CDR3 length: 15 residues. V was pared by 5 bases and J by 0 bases, with 13 bases between. Germline loops: CDR1 LNHDA, CDR2 SQIVND (reference sequence). CDR3 in amino acids: CASSLGVGMNTEAFF. The CDR3, as DNA: TGTGCCAGTAGTTTAGGGGTTGGGATGAACACTGAAGCTTTCTTT. The variable domain in full, completed from reference TRBV19 and TRBJ1-1, reads DGGITQSPKYLFRKEGQNVTLSCEQNLNHDAMYWYRQDPGQGLRLIYYSQIVNDFQKGDIAEGYSVSREKKESFPLTVTSAQKNPTAFYLCASSLGVGMNTEAFFGQGTRLTVV.

This clone was seen just once. This sequence joins TRBV19 and TRBJ2-5; D is undetermined. The CDR3 contains 16 residues. Deletions cut 0 bases from V and 1 base from J, with 12 bases between. Germline V gene sequence: CDR1 LNHDA, CDR2 SQIVND (reference sequence). CDR3 nucleotide sequence: TGTGCCAGTAGTATAGATCTTGGGCCGGGCCAAGAGACCCAGTACTTC. The encoded protein is CASSIDLGPGQETQYF.

This clone was seen a single time. V usage is TRBV27 and J usage is TRBJ2-7, with D perhaps matching TRBD1 (6 bases). The ends were cut back, 6 bases at V and 1 base at J, with 10 bases in the middle. Germline V gives CDR1 MNHEY, CDR2 SMNVEV (reference sequence). The CDR3 sequence is 13 residues long. The DNA for the CDR3 is TGTGCCAGCAGCCTCGGACAGTCCTACGAGCAGTACTTC. This sequence encodes CASSLGQSYEQYF.

On this clone itself: Other DNA sequences in this specimen translate into the identical CDR3. This chain joins TRBV27 and TRBJ1-1, with 10 bases identical to TRBD1. The CDR3 has 15 residues. The germline gives CDR1 MNHEY, CDR2 SMNVEV (reference sequence). The V and J ends lost 0 bases and 5 bases, in that order; junction bases with no gene match: 3. The CDR3 sequence is CASSLSGTGVTEAFF. CDR3 in DNA: TGTGCCAGCAGTTTATCGGGGACAGGGGTAACTGAAGCTTTCTTT.

The chain uses TRBV27 and TRBJ1-1; tentative D call: TRBD1 (6 bases). With 3 bases removed from V and 6 bases from J, the gap between germline ends came to 14 bases. Germline loops: CDR1 MNHEY, CDR2 SMNVEV (reference sequence). The CDR3 has 14 residues. The CDR3 DNA reads TGTGCCAGCAGTTTTGGGGGGCAGGATTCTGAAGCTTTCTTT. Translated, it gives CASSFGGQDSEAFF.

The rearrangement uses TRBV6-1 and TRBJ1-5; 7 bases are a match to TRBD1. V dropped 2 bases and J dropped 6; count of bases not matched to a gene: 7. This CDR3 has 15 amino acids. Looked up from germline, CDR1 is MNHNS and CDR2 is SASEGT. The chain's CDR3 is CASSESVGGSQPQHF. The CDR3 nucleotides read TGTGCCAGCAGTGAAAGTGTAGGGGGCAGTCAGCCCCAGCATTTT.

This clone was seen a handful of times. The rearrangement joins TRBV11-2 to TRBJ2-7; the D gene is possibly TRBD1 (5 bases). Germline CDR1 reads SGHAT; CDR2 reads FQNNGV. Between the trimmed V and J ends, which lost 3 bases and 2 bases, there was a span of 14 bases. This CDR3 is 15 amino acids long. The CDR3 DNA follows: TGTGCCAGCAGCTTCAGGAAGCCGACAGCCTACGAGCAGTACTTC. Protein product: CASSFRKPTAYEQYF.

V and J are TRBV12-2 and TRBJ2-7; the table's D gene call, TRBD2, was not cross checked with the DNA. TRBV12-2 is a pseudogene. This CDR3 comprises 17 residues. The CDR3 DNA follows: TGTGCAAGTCGCTTCTCCCCCAAGAGGGATTACTCCTACGAGCAGTACTTC. Translation gives CASRFSPKRDYSYEQYF.

This sequence joins TRBV6-6 and TRBJ1-2, with D possibly TRBD1 on 5 matching bases. This CDR3 comprises 13 residues. Trimming removed 0 bases at V and 7 bases at J, with 9 bases between. CDR1 is MNHNY, CDR2 SVGAGI, per germline (reference sequence). The chain's CDR3 is CASSYSGASGYTF. For the CDR3, the DNA is TGTGCCAGCAGTTACTCCGGGGCCAGTGGCTACACCTTC.

The chain carries TRBV11-2 and TRBJ2-4; unclear D gene. The CDR3 extends over 15 amino acids. The V gene's germline CDR1 is SGHAT and CDR2 FQNNGV. The ends were cut back, 5 bases at V and 0 bases at J, with 11 bases in the middle. CDR3 sequence (DNA): TGTGCCAGCAGCACGCAGAGGTTAGCCAAAAACATTCAGTACTTC. Its protein is CASSTQRLAKNIQYF.

The V call is TRBV19, the J call TRBJ2-1, with 10 bases aligning to TRBD1. The V gene's germline CDR1 is LNHDA and CDR2 SQIVND (reference sequence). The CDR3 runs to 15 residues. V dropped 7 bases and J dropped 5; count of bases not matched to a gene: 8. For the CDR3, the DNA is TGTGCCAGTACACCGGGACAGGGGAACCACAATGAGCAGTTCTTC. Its translation is CASTPGQGNHNEQFF.

This sequence joins TRBV7-9 and TRBJ2-2, with no clear D. The CDR3 consists of 14 residues. The V end lost 7 bases, the J end lost 1 base, and 10 bases lay between the germline ends. Per the germline V gene, CDR1 is SEHNR and CDR2 is FQNEAQ (reference sequence). The DNA of the CDR3 is TGTGCCAGCACCGCCGGAGAGAACACCGGGGAGCTGTTTTTT. It translates to CASTAGENTGELFF.

The rearrangement uses TRBV6-6 and TRBJ2-5; 8 bases line up with TRBD1. There are 15 residues in the CDR3. With 7 bases clipped from V and 5 bases from J, the junction kept 12 bases outside the gene matches. Per germline, CDR1 MNHNY and CDR2 SVGAGI (reference sequence). The CDR3 coding sequence is TGTGCCAGCACAAAGGGACAGGCCAATAGGGAGACCCAGTACTTC. Its translation is CASTKGQANRETQYF.

The V gene is TRBV27, the J gene TRBJ2-2; the match to TRBD1 covers 8 bases. Per germline, CDR1 MNHEY and CDR2 SMNVEV (reference sequence). The CDR3 totals 16 residues. Trimming at V came to 3 bases and at J to 9 bases, leaving 12 bases not matched to a gene. The CDR3 sequence is CASSFTPTGVSRELFF. The CDR3 DNA follows: TGTGCCAGCAGTTTTACCCCGACAGGGGTTTCTCGGGAGCTGTTTTTT.

The V gene is TRBV6-5, the J gene TRBJ2-7; the D call may be TRBD1 or TRBD2 (6 bases each). Deletions cut 5 bases from V and 3 bases from J, with 14 bases between. The CDR3 loop spans 14 amino acids. Germline values: CDR1 MNHEY, CDR2 SVGAGI. CDR3 loop: CASSTPGDIYEQYF. In nucleotides, the CDR3 is TGTGCCAGCAGTACCCCGGGGGACATCTACGAGCAGTACTTC.

The chain joins TRBV7-8 to TRBJ2-1, with 8 bases lining up with TRBD2. CDR1 is SGHVS and CDR2 is FQNEAQ in the germline V gene. This CDR3 is built from 16 residues. After removal of 1 base from V and 8 bases from J, the junction contained 10 bases not matched to a gene. CDR3 bases: TGTGCCAGCAGCTTAGAAGTTCAAGCGGGAGTCGATGAGCAGTTCTTC. This translates into CASSLEVQAGVDEQFF.

V is TRBV29-1 and J is TRBJ2-7; 10 bases are shared with TRBD2. There are 13 residues in the CDR3. Germline lookup yields CDR1 SQVTM and CDR2 ANQGSEA. The V gene end was trimmed by 6 bases and the J gene end by 7 bases; junction bases not matched to a gene: 9. The CDR3 reads CSVWLAGVEEQYF. CDR3 DNA: TGCAGCGTGTGGCTAGCGGGAGTCGAGGAGCAGTACTTC.

CDR3 loop: CSVMWDEQYF. The CDR3 bases are TGCAGCGTTATGTGGGACGAGCAGTACTTC. The genes are TRBV29-1 and TRBJ2-7; D call uncertain. Trimming pared 5 bases from V and 5 bases from J, leaving 7 bases between. CDR1 and CDR2 from the germline V gene are SQVTM and ANQGSEA. This CDR3 spans 10 amino acids.

The gene calls are TRBV4-1 and TRBJ2-1; no clear D gene. This CDR3 is 17 amino acids long. Trimming stripped 4 bases from V and 0 bases from J, with 16 bases between. Germline loops: CDR1 MGHRA, CDR2 YSYEKL. This chain's CDR3 is CASSLFLGSSSYNEQFF. CDR3 nucleotide sequence: TGCGCCAGCAGCCTATTTCTTGGGTCGTCCTCCTACAATGAGCAGTTCTTC.

CDR3 nucleotides: TGTGCCAGCAACGGGGGGGTAACTAATGAAAAACTGTTTTTT. Translation gives CASNGGVTNEKLFF. This sequence joins TRBV7-9 and TRBJ1-4, with D possibly matching TRBD1 (5 bases). CDR1 and CDR2 (germline): SEHNR, FQNEAQ (reference sequence). CDR3 size: 14 residues. V lost 7 bases to trimming and J lost 1 base, with 10 bases between them.